These T cell receptor beta chains were read from a single sample in a study of identifying expanded T cells in peripheral blood. The protocol was immunoSEQ multiplex PCR, while the TCRdb copy is restricted to in-frame clones and leaves out a portion. The sample shows roughly 100,000 clones, approximately 90% of them seen only once. The sequenced material came from blood. The source of these receptors is a person aged 18 to 75 in good health. Both conserved end residues are part of each CDR3. A D gene is named only where the DNA matches it firmly. Only part of the rows carry a size: once, few, many, or a class if the clone is expanded.

>NA|NA|TRBJ1-5|TRBV7-6
CASSLKPELTKVGNQPQHF
TGTGCCAGCAGCTTAAAACCGGAATTAACAAAAGTCGGAAATCAGCCCCAGCATTTT
>TRBD1|NA|TRBJ2-7|TRBV19
CASSIDYVRGSSYEQYF
TGTGCCAGTAGTATAGACTACGTCAGGGGGTCCTCCTACGAGCAGTACTTC
>NA|NA|TRBJ2-1|TRBV5-1
CASSLTGNSDSEQFF
TGCGCCAGCAGCTTAACGGGTAATTCTGACAGTGAGCAGTTCTTC
>TRBD2|NA|TRBJ2-4|TRBV4-2
CASSQGVAGLAKNIQYF
TGTGCCAGCAGCCAAGGGGTAGCGGGACTAGCCAAAAACATTCAGTACTTC
>NA|NA|TRBJ2-3|TRBV6-5
CASRRTFSTDTQYF
TGTGCCAGCAGAAGGACATTTAGCACAGATACGCAGTATTTT
>NA|medium-sized|TRBJ2-7|TRBV25-1
CASSEPGARYEQYF
TGTGCCAGCAGTGAACCAGGGGCGCGCTACGAGCAGTACTTC
>TRBD1|NA|TRBJ2-7|TRBV10-3
CAISGRGQGTYEQYF
TGTGCCATCAGTGGGCGGGGACAGGGGACCTACGAGCAGTACTTC
>NA|few|TRBJ2-7|TRBV29-1
CSAVIPNSYEQYF
TGCAGCGCGGTAATCCCCAACTCCTACGAGCAGTACTTC
>NA|NA|TRBJ1-6|TRBV5-3
CARSLGSKYSYNSPLHF
TGTGCCAGAAGCTTGGGGTCTAAGTACTCCTATAATTCACCCCTCCACTTT
>NA|few|TRBJ1-5|TRBV29-1
CSAGGNRNQPQHF
TGCAGCGCTGGGGGCAACCGCAATCAGCCCCAGCATTTT
>TRBD1|once|TRBJ1-5|TRBV10-2
CASSVEGAGNQPQHF
TGCGCCAGCAGTGTCGAGGGGGCAGGCAATCAGCCCCAGCATTTT
>NA|NA|TRBJ2-7|TRBV6-6
CASSYGSGQYF
TGTGCCAGCAGTTACGGCTCGGGGCAGTACTTC
>NA|NA|TRBJ1-2|TRBV6-1
CASTRARGAYGYTF
TGTGCCAGCACCCGAGCCCGGGGCGCCTATGGCTACACCTTC
>NA|NA|TRBJ1-4|TRBV7-9
CASSLAGAGMEKLFF
TGTGCCAGCAGCCTGGCCGGGGCGGGAATGGAAAAACTGTTTTTT
>TRBD1|NA|TRBJ1-4|TRBV15
CATSSMTGTNEKLFF
TGTGCCACCAGCAGCATGACAGGGACTAATGAAAAACTGTTTTTT
>NA|NA|TRBJ2-2|TRBV29-1
CSVWRNTGELFF
TGCAGCGTTTGGAGGAACACCGGGGAGCTGTTTTTT
>NA|NA|TRBJ2-1|TRBV12-5
CASGLTLWGEQFF
TGTGCTAGTGGTTTGACCCTCTGGGGTGAGCAGTTCTTC
>NA|NA|TRBJ1-1|TRBV5-8
CASSPGGAEAFF
TGTGCCAGCAGCCCCGGGGGGGCTGAAGCTTTCTTT
>NA|once|TRBJ2-7|TRBV7-9
CASSLQGYEQYF
TGTGCCAGCAGCTTACAGGGGTACGAGCAGTACTTC
>NA|once|TRBJ2-7|TRBV4-1
CASSQGLPGRNSYEQYF
TGCGCCAGCAGCCAAGGTTTACCGGGTCGCAACTCCTACGAGCAGTACTTC
>NA|NA|TRBJ2-2|TRBV14
CASSQGWGAGELFF
TGTGCCAGCAGCCAAGGATGGGGCGCCGGGGAGCTGTTTTTT
>NA|NA|TRBJ1-2|TRBV28
CASSLAAYGYTF
TGTGCCAGCAGTTTGGCAGCCTATGGCTACACCTTC
>NA|NA|TRBJ1-4|TRBV11-1
CASSLFTGSATNEKLFF
TGTGCCAGCAGCTTGTTCACCGGCAGTGCAACTAATGAAAAACTGTTTTTT
>NA|NA|TRBJ1-1|TRBV9
CASSQDHSAEAFF
TGTGCCAGCAGCCAAGATCATTCGGCTGAAGCTTTCTTT
>NA|NA|TRBJ2-1|TRBV18
CASSRRDNEQFF
TGTGCCAGCTCACGCCGAGACAATGAGCAGTTCTTC
>NA|NA|TRBJ1-2|TRBV5-4
CASSPADTNYGYTF
TGTGCCAGCAGCCCGGCGGACACTAACTATGGCTACACCTTC
>TRBD2|NA|TRBJ2-3|TRBV6-1
CASSETRMRGGFTDTQYF
TGTGCCAGCAGTGAAACCCGTATGCGGGGGGGTTTCACAGATACGCAGTATTTT
>NA|NA|TRBJ2-7|TRBV9
CASSTGNPPYEQYF
TGTGCCAGCAGTACGGGGAATCCCCCCTACGAGCAGTACTTC
>NA|many|TRBJ2-1|TRBV6-5
CASSWGTDNEQFF
TGTGCCAGCAGTTGGGGGACCGACAATGAGCAGTTCTTC
>NA|once|TRBJ2-3|TRBV19
CASSIASKDTQYF
TGTGCCAGTAGTATCGCTAGTAAGGATACGCAGTATTTT
>TRBD1|NA|TRBJ1-3|TRBV19
CASSRQGDSGNTIYF
TGTGCCAGTAGTAGACAGGGGGACTCTGGAAACACCATATATTTT
>NA|NA|TRBJ1-1|TRBV28
CASRHTPPEAFF
TGTGCCAGCAGACACACACCTCCTGAAGCTTTCTTT
>TRBD1|NA|TRBJ1-3|TRBV11-2
CASSLAPTGGNTIYF
TGTGCCAGCAGCTTAGCCCCGACAGGGGGAAACACCATATATTTT
>NA|NA|TRBJ1-2|TRBV29-1
CSVGETGYTF
TGCAGCGTTGGGGAAACGGGCTACACCTTC
>TRBD1|NA|TRBJ1-4|TRBV7-9
CASSPGQGADEKLFF
TGTGCCAGCAGCCCGGGACAGGGGGCGGATGAAAAACTGTTTTTT
>NA|NA|TRBJ2-4|TRBV7-7
CASSLEGGDCKNIQYF
TGTGCCAGCAGCTTAGAGGGGGGGGACTGTAAAAACATTCAGTACTTC
>NA|NA|TRBJ2-5|TRBV19
CASSIAWGQETQYF
TGTGCCAGTAGTATAGCTTGGGGGCAAGAGACCCAGTACTTC
>NA|NA|TRBJ1-3|TRBV27
CASSKSGPRTGNTIYF
TGTGCCAGCAGTAAATCCGGGCCTCGGACTGGAAACACCATATATTTT
>NA|NA|TRBJ1-4|TRBV18
CASSPRDGDNEKLFF
TGTGCCAGCTCACCGAGGGACGGCGACAATGAAAAACTGTTTTTT
>NA|NA|TRBJ2-1|TRBV5-4
CASSLGGSYNEQFF
TGTGCCAGCAGCTTGGGGGGGTCCTACAATGAGCAGTTCTTC
>NA|NA|TRBJ2-7|TRBV21-1
CASSKGHGAYEQYF
TGTGCCAGCAGCAAAGGACACGGAGCCTACGAGCAGTACTTC
>NA|NA|TRBJ2-5|TRBV10-1
CASSTGDQETQYF
TGCGCCAGCAGTACAGGCGACCAAGAGACCCAGTACTTC
>NA|once|TRBJ2-7|TRBV19
CASSITGTYEQYF
TGTGCCAGTAGTATTACGGGGACCTACGAGCAGTACTTC
>TRBD1|NA|TRBJ1-2|TRBV7-9
CASSLVVSGGYGYTF
TGTGCCAGCAGCTTAGTAGTTTCAGGGGGCTATGGCTACACCTTC
>NA|once|TRBJ1-2|TRBV5-6
CASSSFSNYGYTF
TGTGCCAGCAGCTCGTTCAGTAACTATGGCTACACCTTC
>TRBD2|NA|TRBJ2-5|TRBV7-7
CASSPVGGAGRETQYF
TGTGCCAGCAGCCCCGTGGGGGGAGCGGGGAGAGAGACCCAGTACTTC
>TRBD2|NA|TRBJ2-5|TRBV2
CASGLAGGRYPQETQYF
TGTGCCAGTGGACTAGCGGGGGGTCGATACCCTCAAGAGACCCAGTACTTC